The next 26 T cell receptor beta chains were all read from a single sample in a study of identical twins. TCRdb fed the 5' RACE reads into MiXCR, producing one record per CDR3 protein. The sample shows 450,000 to 650,000 distinct CDR3 sequences, 13% to 15% of them seen only once. This sample was also put to use in a study of yellow fever vaccine responses in identical twins.

The sequenced sample consisted of CD4+ T cells sorted from blood. Receptors originate from a woman younger than 35 in good health.

The chain joins TRBV27 to TRBJ2-5; D might be TRBD2 (6 bases). Germline V CDR1 and CDR2: MNHEY, SMNVEV (reference sequence). Trimming stripped 5 bases from V and 4 bases from J, with 17 bases between. The CDR3 contains 15 residues. The CDR3 region is CASSPSRGAIETQYF. CDR3 bases: TGTGCCAGCAGTCCCTCTCGCGGGGCCATAGAGACCCAGTACTTC.

This clonotype was observed a handful of times. The gene calls are TRBV20-1 and TRBJ2-1; 8 nucleotides agree with TRBD2. With 3 bases clipped from V and 4 bases from J, the junction kept 5 bases outside the gene matches. CDR3 length: 14 residues. Looked up from germline, CDR1 is DFQATT and CDR2 is SNEGSKA (reference sequence). The CDR3: CSASRSGVYNEQFF. Here the CDR3 DNA reads TGCAGTGCTAGTCGTAGCGGGGTTTACAATGAGCAGTTCTTC.

The chain is built from TRBV4-2 and TRBJ1-4; possible D gene TRBD1, 5 bases. This CDR3 contains 17 residues. Trimming left V 4 bases short and J 4 bases short, with 19 bases between. Germline assignment: CDR1 LGHNA and CDR2 YNFKEQ. The CDR3 DNA reads as TGTGCCAGCAGCCCTATCGATTTGGGGGGAGGTAATGAAAAACTGTTTTTT. Translating gives CASSPIDLGGGNEKLFF.

This chain joins TRBV29-1 and TRBJ2-2; 14 nucleotides align to TRBD2. CDR3 length: 17 amino acids. CDR1 is SQVTM, CDR2 ANQGSEA, per germline. Trimming took 4 bases from V and 2 from J; bases not matched to a gene: 6. The CDR3 loop reads CSVGGTSGGSNTGELFF. The DNA for the CDR3 is TGCAGCGTTGGAGGGACTAGCGGGGGTTCAAACACCGGGGAGCTGTTTTTT.

The chain links TRBV5-1 to TRBJ2-7; a weak D match, TRBD1 (6 bases). V was cut by 4 bases and J by 1 base, with 15 bases left in between. This CDR3 has 15 residues. The V gene's germline CDR1 is SGHRS and CDR2 YFSETQ. The CDR3 region has the DNA TGCGCCAGCAGCCAACCAGGGGTCTTATCCTACGAGCAGTACTTC. Protein sequence: CASSQPGVLSYEQYF.

In this sample, this clonotype turned up many times. The genes are TRBV5-1 and TRBJ2-3, with D tentatively TRBD1 (7 bases). The ends were cut back, 3 bases at V and 6 bases at J, with 11 bases in the middle. CDR3 length: 13 amino acids. Germline V gives CDR1 SGHRS, CDR2 YFSETQ. CDR3 sequence reads: CASSSAGGDTQYF. The CDR3 region has the DNA TGCGCCAGCAGCTCAGCAGGGGGGGATACGCAGTATTTT.

This clonotype showed up just a few times. This rearrangement joins TRBV2 to TRBJ2-6, with 8 bases identical to TRBD1. The CDR3 loop spans 17 amino acids. The V gene end was trimmed by 7 bases and the J gene end by 0 bases; junction bases not matched to a gene: 8. CDR1 is SNHLY and CDR2 is FYNNEI in the germline V gene. CDR3 in DNA: TGTGCCAGCACCTTGGACAGGGTACTCTCTGGGGCCAACGTCCTGACTTTC. Its protein product is CASTLDRVLSGANVLTF.

The chain employs TRBV27 and TRBJ2-1, with 10 bases that match TRBD2. Unmatched junction bases numbered 6, after V lost 2 bases and J lost 5 bases. There are 16 residues in the CDR3. Germline loops: CDR1 MNHEY, CDR2 SMNVEV (reference sequence). The CDR3: CASSLRGTSEDNEQFF. DNA of the CDR3: TGTGCCAGCAGTTTAAGGGGGACTAGCGAAGACAATGAGCAGTTCTTC.

This clonotype was counted between two and nine times. The J gene is TRBJ2-2, the V gene TRBV10-3; TRBD2 might be the D (5 bases). The CDR3 loop spans 13 amino acids. V lost 4 bases to trimming and J lost 5 bases, with 8 bases between them. The germline V gene encodes CDR1 ENHRY and CDR2 SYGVKD. The DNA for the CDR3 is TGTGCCATCAGTGTCACGGGAACCGGGGAGCTGTTTTTT. This sequence encodes CAISVTGTGELFF.

This chain joins TRBV4-1 and TRBJ1-5, with TRBD1 matching 7 bases. The germline V gene encodes CDR1 MGHRA and CDR2 YSYEKL. CDR3 length equals 13 residues. After removal of 6 bases from V and 3 bases from J, the junction contained 2 bases not matched to a gene. CDR3 bases: TGCGCCAGCAGGGGACAGATCAATCAGCCCCAGCATTTT. Protein: CASRGQINQPQHF.

In this sample, this clonotype turned up a few times. The chain is built from TRBV4-1 and TRBJ2-2; the D is unclear. The CDR3 loop spans 14 amino acids. Per germline, CDR1 MGHRA and CDR2 YSYEKL. The V end was cut by 4 bases, the J end by 6 bases, with 12 bases between. DNA for the CDR3: TGCGCCAGCAGCCCCCAAACCTTGGCCGGGGAGCTGTTTTTT. Translating gives CASSPQTLAGELFF.

This clonotype was detected a few times. The chain links TRBV27 to TRBJ2-1; 7 bases agree with TRBD2. The CDR3 runs 18 residues. Germline V gene data show CDR1 as MNHEY and CDR2 as SMNVEV (reference sequence). V shed 2 bases and J 3 bases; nucleotides not matched to a gene: 13. CDR3 loop: CASSLASTSRSLYNEQFF. The CDR3 DNA reads TGTGCCAGCAGTTTAGCGTCGACTAGCAGAAGCCTCTACAATGAGCAGTTCTTC.

V gene TRBV5-1 combines with J gene TRBJ2-1; D perhaps matches TRBD2 (5 bases). The germline V gene has CDR1 SGHRS and CDR2 YFSETQ. Trimming took 1 base from V and 0 from J, leaving 14 bases between them. The CDR3 spans 17 residues. CDR3 nucleotide sequence: TGCGCCAGCAGCTTGCCCGGTACTAGTATCTCCTACAATGAGCAGTTCTTC. This encodes CASSLPGTSISYNEQFF.

The CDR3 sequence: CASSNGLAGVPYEQYF. The CDR3 DNA sequence: TGTGCCAGCAGCAACGGACTAGCGGGAGTCCCGTACGAGCAGTACTTC. V and J are TRBV4-2 and TRBJ2-7, with 13 bases aligning to TRBD2. V shed 5 bases, J shed 4 bases, and the junction held 8 bases outside the gene matches. CDR1 LGHNA and CDR2 YNFKEQ come from the germline V gene. CDR3 length: 16 amino acids.

This clonotype was counted a few times. The V call is TRBV5-1, the J call TRBJ2-1; the D gene is possibly TRBD1 (6 bases). Trimming removed 3 bases from V and 0 bases from J, with 10 bases in between. Germline values: CDR1 SGHRS, CDR2 YFSETQ. The CDR3 runs to 15 residues. Here the CDR3 reads CASSWTVSSYNEQFF. The CDR3 DNA follows: TGCGCCAGCAGCTGGACAGTTAGCTCCTACAATGAGCAGTTCTTC.

There are a few counts of this clonotype. The V gene is TRBV20-1, the J gene TRBJ2-1, with D possibly being TRBD2 (6 bases). V gave up 7 bases and J gave up 3 bases, with 13 bases separating them. Germline assignment: CDR1 DFQATT and CDR2 SNEGSKA (reference sequence). The CDR3 sequence is 13 residues long. The DNA of the CDR3 is TGCAGTGTAGCGGACACCATCTACAATGAGCAGTTCTTC. It yields the protein CSVADTIYNEQFF.

In its sample, this clonotype was seen a few times. This chain links TRBV24-1 with TRBJ2-1; D assignment may be TRBD1 or TRBD2 (5 bases each). V was shortened by 9 bases and J by 1 base, with 12 bases between the two germline ends. Germline CDR1 and CDR2: KGHDR and SFDVKD. The CDR3 sequence is 14 residues long. CDR3 sequence: CATQGGGSYNEQFF. The CDR3 DNA sequence: TGTGCCACCCAGGGTGGGGGATCCTACAATGAGCAGTTCTTC.

The rearrangement uses TRBV28 and TRBJ2-6; maybe TRBD1 (5 bases). Germline V gene sequence: CDR1 MDHEN, CDR2 SYDVKM. Trimming pared 3 bases from V and 3 bases from J, leaving 15 bases between. The CDR3 is made up of 17 amino acids. CDR3 residues: CASSLTVSWGGANVLTF. Here the CDR3 DNA reads TGTGCCAGCAGTTTGACAGTATCGTGGGGTGGGGCCAACGTCCTGACTTTC.

The CDR3 region has the DNA TGTGCCAGCAGTTACTCGGCTAGGCCCTACGAGCAGTACGTC. Amino acids: CASSYSARPYEQYV. V is TRBV6-5 and J is TRBJ2-7; D ambiguous. The germline V gene encodes CDR1 MNHEY and CDR2 SVGAGI. The CDR3 consists of 14 residues. Trimming removed 0 bases at V and 2 bases at J, with 8 bases between.

The J gene is TRBJ2-7, the V gene TRBV10-3; 7 nucleotides agree with TRBD2. Losses at the gene ends were 5 bases for V and 5 bases for J; bases not matched to a gene: 9. The germline gives CDR1 ENHRY, CDR2 SYGVKD. The CDR3 totals 14 residues. In DNA form, the CDR3 reads TGTGCCATCAGTCATAGCGGGTTAGGTGACGAGCAGTACTTC. Protein product: CAISHSGLGDEQYF.

This clonotype was observed a few times. This sequence joins TRBV10-3 and TRBJ1-1; 9 bases fit TRBD1. The CDR3 sequence is 16 residues long. With 3 bases clipped from V and 2 bases from J, the junction kept 7 bases outside the gene matches. Germline CDR1 is ENHRY and CDR2 is SYGVKD. CDR3 sequence: CAISDNRGLVNTEAFF. DNA for the CDR3: TGTGCCATCAGTGACAACAGGGGGCTAGTTAACACTGAAGCTTTCTTT.

The rearrangement uses TRBV3-1 and TRBJ2-7, with D perhaps given as TRBD1 or TRBD2 (5 bases each). V lost 4 bases and J 2 bases, leaving 15 bases between the germline ends. The CDR3 runs 15 residues. Germline CDR1 LGHDT, CDR2 YNNKEL (reference sequence). CDR3 DNA sequence: TGTGCCAGCAGCCTCGGGGCGACGGCGGCCTACGAGCAGTACTTC. This gives the protein CASSLGATAAYEQYF.

A few counts support this clonotype. V is TRBV10-3 and J is TRBJ1-1; D not certain. V shed 6 bases and J shed 1 base, with 12 bases lying between them. The CDR3 totals 14 residues. The germline gives CDR1 ENHRY, CDR2 SYGVKD. Here the CDR3 reads CAIRPGWENTEAFF. CDR3 in DNA: TGTGCCATCAGGCCCGGTTGGGAGAACACTGAAGCTTTCTTT.

This clonotype was observed a few times. The chain joins TRBV20-1 to TRBJ2-7; 8 nucleotides match TRBD2. This CDR3 comprises 15 residues. Trimming at V came to 0 bases and at J to 4 bases, leaving 8 bases not matched to a gene. The germline V gene encodes CDR1 DFQATT and CDR2 SNEGSKA (reference sequence). CDR3 DNA sequence: TGCAGTGCTAGAGATGGACTAGCAAGAGGTTACGAGCAGTACTTC. It is translated as CSARDGLARGYEQYF.

This clonotype was found a few times. J is TRBJ2-2 and V is TRBV29-1; D perhaps matches TRBD1 (6 bases). Germline V gene data show CDR1 as SQVTM and CDR2 as ANQGSEA. The CDR3 is 14 residues long. V lost 5 bases, J lost 4 bases, and 14 bases lay in between. CDR3 bases: TGCAGCGTTTCCGACAGGCCTGGCACCGGGGAGCTGTTTTTT. The encoded protein is CSVSDRPGTGELFF.

This clonotype occurred many times. This chain uses TRBV4-1 with TRBJ1-1, with D maybe TRBD1 (6 bases). CDR3 length equals 17 residues. V was cut by 0 bases and J by 8 bases, with 22 bases left in between. CDR1 is MGHRA, CDR2 YSYEKL, per germline. CDR3 amino acids: CASSQDPYRDMGGEAFF. In DNA form, the CDR3 reads TGCGCCAGCAGCCAAGATCCCTACCGGGACATGGGCGGCGAAGCTTTCTTT.